The rows below give T cell receptor beta chains drawn from one sample of a study of identical twins. In TCRdb, the 5' RACE reads were re-called with MiXCR into one record per CDR3 protein. Of 350,000 to 500,000 distinct CDR3 sequences listed, around 18% are singletons. Sequences were obtained from naive T cells sorted from blood. The receptors originated from a man aged 45 to 65 in good health. The CDR3 runs from the conserved cysteine through the conserved F or W. The D gene is left open where the match is weak. Only some rows state a clone size, as once, few, many or a class for expanded clones.

CDR3 DNA,CDR3 protein,V gene,D gene,CDR3 length,clone size,J gene
TGTGCCACCAGCCGCGATCCATGGAGGGCGGCGGGTGAAAACATTCAGTACTTC,CATSRDPWRAAGENIQYF,TRBV15,.,18,many,TRBJ2-4
TGCGCCAGCAGAGGGGGCCAGAATGAGCAGTTCTTC,CASRGGQNEQFF,TRBV5-1,TRBD1,12,.,TRBJ2-1
TGTGCCAGCAGCCCGCTGGGAAGAGCGAATGAGCAGTTCTTC,CASSPLGRANEQFF,TRBV27,.,14,few,TRBJ2-1
TGTGCCAGCAGCCCGGACGCATCGGGACAGTCCCACGAGCAGTACTTC,CASSPDASGQSHEQYF,TRBV7-2,TRBD1,16,.,TRBJ2-7
TGTGCCAGCACGACCTACCCAGGGGGCGGCTACAATGAGCAGTTCTTC,CASTTYPGGGYNEQFF,TRBV6-1,TRBD1,16,few,TRBJ2-1
TGCAGTGCTGATGACCCGGCCGAGGGTAAAAACATTCAGTACTTC,CSADDPAEGKNIQYF,TRBV20-1,.,15,many,TRBJ2-4
TGTGCCAGCAGCCGGGGGGCCGGTTCACCCCTCCACTTT,CASSRGAGSPLHF,TRBV12-3/TRBV12-4,.,13,many,TRBJ1-6
TGCAGTGCTAGATGGGGAAATGAGTATGTTGAAGCTTTCTTT,CSARWGNEYVEAFF,TRBV20-1,.,14,many,TRBJ1-1
TGTGCCAGCAGTTACTCACTCGCGGGGGGAAACACTGAAGCTTTCTTT,CASSYSLAGGNTEAFF,TRBV6-5,.,16,few,TRBJ1-1
TGCGCCAGCAGTGACGTCCCCATTATGGGCTCCGAGCAGTACTTC,CASSDVPIMGSEQYF,TRBV10-2,.,15,.,TRBJ2-7